This TCR beta chain was sequenced during a study of response to subunit inactivated influenza vaccine (dated by TCRdb to 2017 to 2018). In the study overall: Deep quantitative T cell receptor repertoire profiling was used in the study to track responses to a trivalent subunit inactivated influenza vaccine.

Study-wide findings and limitations: It was suggested by the authors that each seasonal influenza vaccination may recruit only a limited number of new T cells.

The cysteine opens and the phenylalanine closes a CDR3 of 15 amino acids. Only the CDR3 DNA is retained, 45 bases long and in frame from the first base. V is cut by 1 base and J by 1 base, and the space between the germline ends is 10 bases. The CDR1 and CDR2 encoded by the germline V gene are SGHRS and YFSETQ. The library was built by means of RT-PCR. Sequencing used an Illumina HiSeq 2500. TCRdb passed the public sequencing reads through fastp at Q25 and MiXCR, retaining productive beta sequences. Rows are unified per CDR3 protein, each entry keeping the most common DNA and genes. In all, the sample holds about 650,000 distinct CDR3 sequences, and roughly 15% of those were seen once. The top ten hold around 7.6% of the sample. This clonotype was found many times. Its recognized antigen is unknown. No base quality values were provided; no much bigger clone lies one nucleotide off.

The chain was built from TRBV5-1 and TRBJ2-3; the D gene remains uncertain. The sample was PBMCs from blood, taken roughly 15 days before vaccination. The receptor was isolated from a man between 50 and 59 years old who received an inactivated influenza vaccine. Donor details come from another sample of the same person, matched by shared clones. CDR3 region: CASSLMMTRTDTQYF. The nucleotide sequence is TGCGCCAGCAGCTTGATGATGACCCGCACAGATACGCAGTATTTT.